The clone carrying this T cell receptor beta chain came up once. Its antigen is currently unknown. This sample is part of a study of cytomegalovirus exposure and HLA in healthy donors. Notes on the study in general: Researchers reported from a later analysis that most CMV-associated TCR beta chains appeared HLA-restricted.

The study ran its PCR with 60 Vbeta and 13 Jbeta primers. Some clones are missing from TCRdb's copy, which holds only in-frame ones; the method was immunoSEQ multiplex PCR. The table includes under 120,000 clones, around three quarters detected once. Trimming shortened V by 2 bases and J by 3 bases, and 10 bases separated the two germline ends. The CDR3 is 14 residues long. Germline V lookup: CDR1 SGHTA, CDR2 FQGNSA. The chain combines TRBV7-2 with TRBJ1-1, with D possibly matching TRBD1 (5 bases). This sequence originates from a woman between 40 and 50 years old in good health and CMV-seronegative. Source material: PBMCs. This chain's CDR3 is CASSLRGGYTEAFF. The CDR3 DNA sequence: TGTGCCAGCAGCTTAAGGGGAGGGTACACTGAAGCTTTCTTT.